This T cell receptor beta chain originates from a study of OX40 agonist ivuxolimab in advanced cancers. As for the study more broadly: Ivuxolimab, which targeted the costimulatory receptor OX40 (CD134), was an agonistic, fully human IgG2 monoclonal antibody. Of the approximately 54 dose-escalation patients, hepatocellular carcinoma was present in 19, melanoma in roughly 15, renal cell carcinoma in 9 and head and neck cancer in 9. Intravenous ivuxolimab was administered to patients every 2 weeks at six dose levels: 0.01, 0.1, 0.3, 1.5, 3 and 10 mg/kg. Prior anti-PD-1, anti-PD-L1 or anti-CTLA-4 therapy was permitted, and checkpoint inhibitors had been received by about 36% of dose-escalation patients. In the dose-escalation cohort, 65% to 90% of patients were male, and the mean age was approximately 60 years, with a range of 23 to 79. Partial responses occurred in three dose-escalation patients: two with cutaneous melanoma and one with hepatocellular carcinoma. The point of sequencing TCRbeta in the periphery was to test whether ivuxolimab changed TCR sequence diversity and drove clonal T-cell expansion. The paper reports the monotherapy dose-escalation portion (N ≈ 52 patients) of the phase I ivuxolimab trial. What the research found in general, with its limitations: In the 0.1-3.0 mg/kg groups, partial responders were among the patients with the lowest normalized peripheral clonal expansion, particularly in CD8+ T cells. After ivuxolimab, more expanded clones were found on average in CD8+ T cells than in CD4+ T cells. Which antigens the clonally expanded peripheral T cells were specific for was not determined. Low levels of normalized T-cell clonal expansion were also seen in some patients who did not respond. At doses of 0.1 to 3.0 mg/kg, clonal expansion of both CD4+ and CD8+ blood T cells was observed from baseline to week 6.

The trial excluded patients who had a history of autoimmune disease or were on systemic immunosuppression. Peripheral blood for TCR sequencing was drawn from every dose cohort at baseline, at cycle 4 day 1 and at cycle 7 day 1. The samples were drawn from a first-in-human, open-label, multicenter phase I dose-escalation trial of ivuxolimab. Adults with locally advanced or metastatic melanoma, renal cell, hepatocellular, or head and neck squamous cell carcinoma were enrolled in the trial. Before TCR sequencing, CD4+ and CD8+ T cells were separately sorted from peripheral blood. The CDR1 and CDR2 encoded by the germline V gene (reference sequence) are LNHDA and SQIVND. The CDR3 runs 17 amino acids, cysteine and phenylalanine included. Only the CDR3 part of the read is kept: 51 bases, read in frame from the first base. The germline V end is reduced by 6 bases and the J end by 3 bases; junction bases left unmatched: 8.

Genomic DNA was isolated from the sorted cells so that the TCRbeta CDR3 region could be sequenced. TCRbeta CDR3 regions were sequenced using the immunoSEQ Assay. TCRdb mirrors the immuneACCESS table, restricted to in-frame sequences. Some clones are absent from its copies; in checked studies, under half trace to an unresolved V gene, and the reason for the others is unknown. Across this sample there are tens of thousands of clones, with about 91% seen only once. The top ten clones comprise around 2.8% of the sample. A word on this clone: The antigen it binds to is not known. The sample holds no much larger clone one base away, and base qualities are not on file.

This clonotype was obtained from an adult with an advanced solid tumor such as melanoma, head and neck, liver or kidney cancer. The rearranged chain carries TRBV19 and TRBJ2-5, and TRBD2 aligns with 15 junction nucleotides. The material was CD4+ or CD8+ T cells sorted from blood, obtained in a trial of the OX40 agonist ivuxolimab. Here is the DNA: TGTGCCAGTAGAGGACTAGCGGGAGGGCCTAGGGAAGAGACCCAGTACTTC. This gives the protein CASRGLAGGPREETQYF.